The rows below give T cell receptor beta chains drawn from one sample of a study of shared clonotypes between healthy human individuals. TCRdb keeps only in-frame clones here, not all; method: immunoSEQ multiplex PCR. The sample has around 2,000,000 clones, about 95% seen once. Sequencing was carried out using naive CD8+ T cells sorted from blood. All receptors derive from a man between 18 and 35 years old in good health. CDR3s include the opening cysteine and the closing phenylalanine or tryptophan. Fields, in order: D gene, clone size, CDR3 length, J gene, V gene, CDR3 protein, CDR3 DNA. A D gene is named only where the DNA matches it firmly. Size values are once, few and many counts, or a class for expanded clones, and some rows have none.

>.|.|15|TRBJ2-1|TRBV4-3
CASSRRSAGNNEQFF
TGCGCCAGCAGCCGGCGAAGCGCCGGTAACAATGAGCAGTTCTTC
>.|.|14|TRBJ1-2|TRBV28
CASSLGRYVYGYTF
TGTGCCAGCAGTTTAGGGAGGTACGTTTATGGCTACACCTTC
>TRBD1|few|15|TRBJ2-5|TRBV7-9
CASSFVGTGTETQYF
TGTGCCAGCAGCTTTGTAGGGACAGGTACTGAGACCCAGTACTTC
>.|.|18|TRBJ2-3|TRBV2
CASTQGPGAGASTDTQYF
TGTGCCAGCACCCAAGGGCCAGGGGCCGGGGCTAGCACAGATACGCAGTATTTT
>.|.|14|TRBJ2-2|TRBV14
CASSQARLTGELFF
TGTGCCAGCAGCCAAGCACGTCTCACCGGGGAGCTGTTTTTT
>.|.|13|TRBJ2-3|TRBV30
CAWNSLRTDTQYF
TGTGCCTGGAACTCACTACGCACAGATACGCAGTATTTT
>.|.|14|TRBJ2-7|TRBV6-1
CASTSTESFGEQYF
TGTGCCAGCACCTCTACGGAGTCATTTGGGGAGCAGTACTTC
>.|.|14|TRBJ2-4|TRBV18
CASSPDGAGNIQYF
TGTGCCAGCTCACCAGATGGAGCAGGAAACATTCAGTACTTC
>TRBD2|.|15|TRBJ2-1|TRBV27
CASSLLAGDYNEQFF
TGTGCCAGCAGTTTACTAGCGGGAGACTACAATGAGCAGTTCTTC
>.|.|14|TRBJ2-2|TRBV9
CASSILSNTGELFF
TGTGCCAGCAGCATTCTCTCGAACACCGGGGAGCTGTTTTTT
>.|.|13|TRBJ2-7|TRBV4-3
CASSQETTSEQYF
TGCGCCAGCAGCCAAGAAACGACTTCCGAGCAGTACTTC
>.|.|14|TRBJ1-3|TRBV28
CASRFPTVGNTIYF
TGTGCCAGCAGGTTTCCGACGGTGGGAAACACCATATATTTT
>.|once|11|TRBJ2-1|TRBV5-1
CASSGSNEQFF
TGCGCCAGCAGCGGGTCCAATGAGCAGTTCTTC
>.|.|16|TRBJ2-5|TRBV6-1
CASSDVARRGLETQYF
TGTGCCAGCAGTGACGTAGCGCGTCGGGGGCTAGAGACCCAGTACTTC
>.|once|15|TRBJ2-7|TRBV11-2
CASSLEPDRTYEQYF
TGTGCCAGCAGCTTAGAACCCGACAGGACCTACGAGCAGTACTTC
>TRBD2|.|17|TRBJ2-2|TRBV12-5
CASGSSLAGYNTGELFF
TGTGCTAGTGGTTCCTCACTAGCGGGATACAACACCGGGGAGCTGTTTTTT
>TRBD1|.|17|TRBJ2-3|TRBV9
CASSGGTGMASGDTQYF
TGTGCCAGCAGCGGGGGGACAGGGATGGCGTCGGGAGATACGCAGTATTTT
>TRBD1|.|14|TRBJ1-2|TRBV4-3
CASSQTGTPYGYTF
TGCGCCAGCAGCCAGACAGGGACACCTTATGGCTACACCTTC
>.|once|15|TRBJ2-2|TRBV7-9
CASSFSGLSAGELFF
TGTGCCAGCAGCTTTTCAGGACTGAGCGCCGGGGAGCTGTTTTTT
>TRBD2|.|16|TRBJ2-1|TRBV27
CASSLISPAGINEQFF
TGTGCCAGCAGTTTAATCTCTCCAGCGGGGATCAATGAGCAGTTCTTC
>.|.|14|TRBJ1-1|TRBV5-1
CASSWTDDFTEAFF
TGCGCCAGCAGCTGGACAGACGACTTCACTGAAGCTTTCTTT
>TRBD2|.|15|TRBJ2-7|TRBV27
CASSGSPGGSYEQYF
TGTGCCAGCAGTGGCTCGCCGGGGGGGTCCTACGAGCAGTACTTC
>TRBD2|.|17|TRBJ2-3|TRBV4-3
CARRLAGDVVYTDTQYF
TGCGCCAGGAGACTAGCGGGGGATGTAGTTTACACAGATACGCAGTATTTT
>TRBD1|.|14|TRBJ1-2|TRBV11-2
CASSLGGQGYGYTF
TGTGCCAGCAGCTTAGGCGGACAGGGTTATGGCTACACCTTC
>.|.|14|TRBJ2-5|TRBV13
CASRQQGGQETQYF
TGTGCCAGCAGGCAACAGGGAGGTCAAGAGACCCAGTACTTC
>.|.|13|TRBJ2-7|TRBV14
CASSPWAGYEQYF
TGTGCCAGCAGCCCCTGGGCCGGCTACGAGCAGTACTTC
>TRBD2|.|17|TRBJ2-3|TRBV7-2
CASSSTGTSGSTDTQYF
TGTGCCAGCAGCTCGACCGGGACTAGCGGTAGCACAGATACGCAGTATTTT